A single T cell receptor beta chain is shown here with its context. Its target is not known. The junction departs from the called germline gene at one end, perhaps through a read error. This sample was included in a study of T cell responses to AZD1222 COVID-19 vaccine. Assay: immunoSEQ multiplex PCR; the TCRdb copy retains only in-frame clones and omits some. The sample lists tens of thousands of clones, roughly 90% occurring once. Points from the study as a whole: Clonal diversity may have been underestimated in mostly white British donors.

This TCR derives from an adult who received the AZD1222 COVID-19 vaccine. The sample here was peripheral blood, taken 28 days after the second AZD1222 dose.

The CDR3 DNA follows: TGTGCCTGGAGTGCCCAAGGGACCCAGTACTTC. It specifies CAWSAQGTQYF. V is TRBV30 and J is TRBJ2-5; D uncertain. Germline V CDR1 and CDR2: GTSNPN, SVGIG (reference sequence). CDR3 length: 11 amino acids.